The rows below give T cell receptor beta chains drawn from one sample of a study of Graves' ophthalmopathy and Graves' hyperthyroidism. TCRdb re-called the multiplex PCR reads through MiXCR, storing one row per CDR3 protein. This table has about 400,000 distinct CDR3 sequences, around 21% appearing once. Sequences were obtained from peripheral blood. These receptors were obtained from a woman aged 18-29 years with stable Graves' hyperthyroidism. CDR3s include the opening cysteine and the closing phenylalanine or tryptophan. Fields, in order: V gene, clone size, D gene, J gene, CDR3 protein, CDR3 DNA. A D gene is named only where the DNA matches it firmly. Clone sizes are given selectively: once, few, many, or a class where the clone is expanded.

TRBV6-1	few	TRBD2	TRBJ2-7	CASSVTSGYEQYF	TGTGCCAGCAGTGTCACTAGCGGCTACGAGCAGTACTTC
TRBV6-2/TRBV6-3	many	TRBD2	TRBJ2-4	CASSSRLTSGSAKNIKYF	TGTGCCAGCAGTTCCCGCCTGACTAGCGGGAGTGCCAAAAACATTAAGTACTTC
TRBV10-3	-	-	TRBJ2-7	CAIRYSVEGEQYF	TGTGCCATCAGATACAGCGTAGAAGGCGAGCAGTACTTC
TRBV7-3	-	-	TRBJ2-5	CASSASSQETQYF	TGTGCCAGCAGCGCTAGTAGCCAAGAGACCCAGTACTTC
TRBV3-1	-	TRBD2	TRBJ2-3	CASSQEWTSGPFGTDTQYF	TGTGCCAGCAGCCAAGAGTGGACTAGCGGTCCTTTTGGCACAGATACGCAGTATTTT
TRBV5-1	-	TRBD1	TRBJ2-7	CASSLGQGAGLYEQYF	TGCGCCAGCAGCTTGGGACAGGGCGCAGGACTCTACGAGCAGTACTTC
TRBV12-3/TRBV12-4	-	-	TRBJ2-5	CASSLLTRAHYQETQYF	TGTGCCAGCAGTTTACTTACCCGCGCACACTACCAAGAGACCCAGTACTTC
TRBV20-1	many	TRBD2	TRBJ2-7	CSAATSGGLTYEQYF	TGCAGTGCCGCGACTAGCGGGGGACTGACCTACGAGCAGTACTTC
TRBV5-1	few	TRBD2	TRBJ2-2	CASRRLAGSNTGELFF	TGCGCCAGCAGGAGACTAGCGGGATCGAACACCGGGGAGCTGTTTTTT
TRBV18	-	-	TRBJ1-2	CASSPPRNTNYGYTF	TGTGCCAGCTCACCACCCAGGAACACTAACTATGGCTACACCTTC
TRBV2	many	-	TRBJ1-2	CASSADSNYGYTF	TGTGCCAGCAGTGCGGACAGCAACTATGGCTACACCTTC
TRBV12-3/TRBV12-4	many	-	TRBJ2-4	CASSLFRGDIKYF	TGTGCCAGCAGTTTATTCCGGGGGGACATTAAGTACTTC
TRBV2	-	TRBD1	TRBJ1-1	CASGQTGWTEAFF	TGTGCCAGCGGCCAGACAGGGTGGACTGAAGCTTTCTTT
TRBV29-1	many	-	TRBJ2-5	CSGFMQGETQYF	TGCAGCGGCTTCATGCAGGGAGAGACCCAGTACTTC
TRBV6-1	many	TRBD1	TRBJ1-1	CASGQGREAFF	TGTGCCAGCGGACAGGGGCGTGAAGCTTTCTTT
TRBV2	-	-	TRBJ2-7	CASTLTLILAYDQYF	TGTGCCAGCACCCTGACCTTGATTTTAGCCTACGATCAGTACTTC
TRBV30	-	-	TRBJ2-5	CAWSSGVETQYF	TGTGCCTGGAGTTCAGGTGTTGAGACCCAGTACTTC
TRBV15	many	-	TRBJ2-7	CATSPGKGTYEQYF	TGTGCCACCAGCCCGGGTAAAGGCACCTACGAGCAGTACTTC
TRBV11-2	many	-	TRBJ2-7	CASSLEGQGVYEQYF	TGTGCCAGCAGCTTAGAGGGGCAAGGCGTCTACGAGCAGTACTTC
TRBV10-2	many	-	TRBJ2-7	CASSDRGSVEQYF	TGCGCCAGCAGTGACAGGGGATCCGTCGAGCAGTACTTC
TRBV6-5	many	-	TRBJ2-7	CASSYGQGGTYEQYF	TGTGCCAGCAGTTACGGGCAGGGGGGGACCTACGAGCAGTACTTC
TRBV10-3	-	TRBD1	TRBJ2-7	CAISGGTGPSEQYF	TGTGCCATCAGTGGTGGGACAGGCCCCAGCGAGCAGTACTTC
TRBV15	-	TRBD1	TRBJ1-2	CATSRDLTGDGGYTF	TGTGCCACCAGCAGAGACCTGACAGGGGACGGTGGCTACACCTTC
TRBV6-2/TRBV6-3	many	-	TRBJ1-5	CASSAGDSNQPQHF	TGTGCCAGCAGTGCAGGGGATAGCAATCAGCCCCAGCATTTT
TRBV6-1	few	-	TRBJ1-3	CASSDFFAGERGSGNTIYF	TGTGCCAGCAGTGATTTCTTTGCAGGGGAGAGGGGTTCTGGAAACACCATATATTTT
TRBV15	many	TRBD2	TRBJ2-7	CATTRDYLYEQYF	TGTGCCACTACCCGGGACTACCTCTACGAGCAGTACTTC
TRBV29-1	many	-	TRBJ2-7	CSVTRDKVHEQYF	TGCAGCGTTACCCGGGACAAGGTGCACGAGCAGTACTTC
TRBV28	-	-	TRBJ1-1	CASRTWKLNTEAFF	TGTGCCAGCAGGACGTGGAAACTGAACACTGAAGCTTTCTTT
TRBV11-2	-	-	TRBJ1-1	CASNGGTEAFF	TGTGCCAGCAATGGGGGTACTGAAGCTTTCTTT
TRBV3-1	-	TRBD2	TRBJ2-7	CASSHGLAGGYEQYF	TGTGCCAGCAGCCACGGACTAGCGGGGGGGTACGAGCAGTACTTC
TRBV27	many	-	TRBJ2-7	CASSLFIYEQYF	TGTGCCAGCAGTTTATTCATCTACGAGCAGTACTTC
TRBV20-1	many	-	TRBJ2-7	CSAPDFYEQYF	TGCAGTGCTCCTGACTTCTACGAGCAGTACTTC
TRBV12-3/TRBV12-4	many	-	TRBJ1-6	CASSIRVGSPLHF	TGTGCCAGCAGCATACGTGTCGGTTCACCCCTCCACTTT
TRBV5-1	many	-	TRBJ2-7	CASSLGRVGDEQYF	TGCGCCAGCAGCCTCGGACGGGTGGGGGACGAGCAGTACTTC
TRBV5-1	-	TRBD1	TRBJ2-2	CASSQRTGSNTGELFF	TGCGCCAGCAGCCAAAGGACAGGGTCGAACACCGGGGAGCTGTTTTTT
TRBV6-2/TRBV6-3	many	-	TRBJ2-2	CASLTGINTGELFF	TGTGCCAGCCTTACAGGGATAAACACCGGGGAGCTGTTTTTT
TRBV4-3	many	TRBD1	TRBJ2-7	CASSHDRGRSYEQYF	TGCGCCAGCAGCCACGACAGGGGGCGCTCCTACGAGCAGTACTTC
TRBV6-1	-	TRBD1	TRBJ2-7	CASSELGTGVNEQYF	TGTGCCAGCAGTGAACTAGGGACAGGGGTCAACGAGCAGTACTTC
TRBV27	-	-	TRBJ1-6	CASSRELNNSPLHF	TGTGCCAGCAGCCGCGAACTCAATAATTCACCCCTCCACTTT
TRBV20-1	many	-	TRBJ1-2	CSARAREGGYTF	TGCAGTGCTAGAGCCAGGGAGGGAGGCTACACCTTC
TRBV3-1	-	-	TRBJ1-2	CASSQGQSTYTF	TGTGCCAGCAGCCAAGGTCAGTCTACCTACACCTTC
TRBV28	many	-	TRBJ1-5	CASSFYKGQPQHF	TGTGCCAGCAGTTTTTACAAAGGTCAGCCCCAGCATTTT
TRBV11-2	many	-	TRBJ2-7	CASSLITRGRAYEQYF	TGTGCCAGCAGCTTAATCACCAGGGGGAGGGCCTACGAGCAGTACTTC